The T cell receptor beta chain under discussion was sequenced for a study of sequential checkpoint blockade in melanoma. Documented treatment: randomized to nivolumab then ipilimumab (arm A) or the reverse (arm B). The table came from immunoSEQ multiplex PCR; TCRdb's copy has only in-frame clones and leaves some out. The repertoire holds some 3,500 clones, with 20% to 25% as singletons. In its sample, this clone was seen a few times. The sequence was collected from a human patient with melanoma. Some clones in this sample may be carry-over from other donors' samples. The sample consisted of tumor tissue (inferred from file names), taken from a patient given nivolumab and ipilimumab in sequence.

The CDR3 loop is CSVRTPNEKLFF. CDR3 nucleotides: TGCAGCGTGAGGACCCCTAATGAAAAACTGTTTTTT. The chain is built from TRBV29-1 and TRBJ1-4; D is unclear. The V end was cut by 6 bases, the J end by 3 bases, with 8 bases between. The CDR3 runs 12 residues. Per the germline V gene, CDR1 is SQVTM and CDR2 is ANQGSEA.